Shown below are 8 T cell receptor beta chains from a single sample sequenced in a study of blood T cell repertoires in COVID-19. TCRdb keeps only in-frame clones here, not all; method: immunoSEQ multiplex PCR. Among tens of thousands of clones listed, just over 85% were seen once. The sequenced material came from peripheral blood. All receptors derive from an elderly woman in a cohort sampled during active or convalescent COVID-19.

The chain recombines TRBV30 with TRBJ1-4, with 8 positions matching TRBD1. The CDR3 contains 15 residues. Germline V gives CDR1 GTSNPN, CDR2 SVGIG (reference sequence). Losses at the gene ends were 4 bases for V and 8 bases for J; bases not matched to a gene: 12. The CDR3 loop reads CAWTLQGELREKLFF. The CDR3 DNA is TGTGCCTGGACCCTACAGGGGGAATTGAGGGAAAAACTGTTTTTT.

The J gene is TRBJ1-2, the V gene TRBV6-1; 9 positions match TRBD1. V was clipped by 3 bases and J by 8 bases; unmatched bases: 10. CDR1 is MNHNS and CDR2 is SASEGT in the germline V gene. The CDR3 spans 15 residues. Here the CDR3 DNA reads TGTGCCAGCAGTGAGCAGGGACAGGGAACGAGGGGCTACACCTTC. Translated: CASSEQGQGTRGYTF.

The chain combines TRBV6-6 with TRBJ2-7, with 11 bases matching TRBD1. Trimming at V came to 8 bases and at J to 3 bases, leaving 3 bases not matched to a gene. Germline V gene data show CDR1 as MNHNY and CDR2 as SVGAGI (reference sequence). This CDR3 is built from 13 residues. The CDR3 DNA reads TGTGCCAGCCAGGACAGGGGGCTCTACGAGCAGTACTTC. Protein sequence: CASQDRGLYEQYF.

The chain combines TRBV19 with TRBJ2-2, with TRBD1 identical over 9 bases. The V gene's germline CDR1 is LNHDA and CDR2 SQIVND (reference sequence). J gave up 6 bases and V 5 bases, and 7 bases lay outside the gene matches. The CDR3 sequence is 15 residues long. CDR3 in amino acids: CASSAGQGWSGELFF. The CDR3 nucleotides read TGTGCCAGTAGTGCGGGACAGGGATGGTCCGGGGAGCTGTTTTTT.

This clone was detected only once. This chain joins TRBV4-1 and TRBJ2-1; 10 nucleotides line up with TRBD2. The germline CDR1 and CDR2 sequences are MGHRA and YSYEKL. V lost 0 bases to trimming and J lost 6 bases; unmatched junction nucleotides: 11. The CDR3 is made up of 18 amino acids. In DNA form, the CDR3 reads TGCGCCAGCAGCCAAGATCCTAGCGGGAGTCCCCCCCCCAATGAGCAGTTCTTC. As protein: CASSQDPSGSPPPNEQFF.

Worth noting for this clone: Additional DNA sequences in this sample encode the identical CDR3. This chain links TRBV4-1 with TRBJ2-2; 11 bases align to TRBD2. V lost 7 bases and J lost 5; bases outside the gene matches: 6. The V gene's germline CDR1 is MGHRA and CDR2 YSYEKL. This CDR3 is built from 15 residues. The CDR3 loop is CASTRLAGQTGELFF. The DNA of the CDR3 is TGCGCCAGCACCAGACTAGCGGGACAAACCGGGGAGCTGTTTTTT.

The chain employs TRBV9 and TRBJ1-2; TRBD1 agrees at 10 bases. The CDR3 extends over 16 amino acids. Germline V CDR1 and CDR2: SGDLS, YYNGEE. The J segment lost 8 bases and the V segment lost 0 bases, leaving 10 bases of the junction unmatched. The CDR3 sequence: CASSVGGQGSSLGYTF. CDR3 bases: TGTGCCAGCAGCGTAGGGGGACAGGGGAGTTCTCTCGGCTACACCTTC.

This chain links TRBV2 with TRBJ1-4; a possible D gene is TRBD1 (5 bases). Germline V gene lookup returns CDR1 SNHLY and CDR2 FYNNEI. The CDR3 has 14 amino acids. Trimming pared 1 base from V and 16 bases from J, leaving 19 bases between. CDR3 DNA: TGTGCCAGCAGTGAAGTCCCGACAGCCGCCGTAAGGTTTTTT. Amino acids: CASSEVPTAAVRFF.